A single count supports the clone carrying this T cell receptor beta chain. What it recognizes is unknown. The sample is drawn from a study of graft-versus-host responses after intestinal transplantation. Study background: Each transplant was multivisceral, liver-intestinal, or isolated intestinal. Recipients were all induced with anti-thymocyte globulin, then given tacrolimus and steroids for around three years.

Clones were read by immunoSEQ multiplex PCR, and TCRdb kept only the in-frame ones, dropping some. The repertoire holds about 41,000 clones, with approximately 95% as singletons. General study findings and limits: GvH clones turned up in recipient marrow; some had shown up first in ileum or blood.

V shed 3 bases, J shed 3 bases, and the junction held 9 bases outside the gene matches. CDR1 is KGHSH, CDR2 LQKENI, per germline. CDR3 size: 16 residues. The sample in question was unstimulated CD8+ T cells sorted from spleen or lymph node cells, obtained before transplant. The chain combines TRBV18 with TRBJ2-7; 9 bases map to TRBD1. The TCR comes from a human donor who was the organ donor for an intestinal transplant. The CDR3 nucleotides read TGTGCCAGCTCACCGGGTTCTCGGGACAGGGACTACGAGCAGTACTTC. Amino acids: CASSPGSRDRDYEQYF.